This T cell receptor beta chain emerged from a study of CD8+CD57+ T cells in acquired aplastic anemia. Study details: The DNA of sorted CD4+ and CD8+ cells averaged about 3 ug. Study-wide points: Patients and controls shared around 30 CD8+ CDR3 sequences.

Sequencing involved patients with CD8+CD57+ cell expansion previously shown by flow cytometry. Severe acquired aplastic anemia was diagnosed in all patients. Genomic DNA, serving as template, underwent TCR beta VDJ and CDR3 profiling. MiXCR, run by TCRdb on the reads, gives a single entry per CDR3 protein. The sample includes approximately 470,000 distinct CDR3 sequences, less than 35% seen only once; the top ten take around 0.82%. Notes on this clonotype: No antigen is known for it.

The TCR originated in a human donor with aplastic anemia. Sequencing was performed on sorted CD4+, CD8+, or CD8+CD57+ T cells (not recorded which) from PBMCs.

The CDR3 DNA reads TGTGCCAGCAGCAGGGGAAACAATCAGCCCCAGCATTTT. Its protein product is CASSRGNNQPQHF. The rearrangement links TRBV7-9 to TRBJ1-5, with D possibly being TRBD1 (5 bases). Germline-derived CDR1 and CDR2 are SEHNR and FQNEAQ (reference sequence). V was pared by 5 bases and J by 3 bases, with 8 bases between. There are 13 residues in the CDR3.